What follows are 20 T cell receptor beta chains derived from one specimen sequenced in a study of OX40 agonist ivuxolimab in advanced cancers. Only in-frame clones appear in the TCRdb table, and some are missing; sequencing was by immunoSEQ multiplex PCR. The table shows approximately 80,000 clones, with 75% to 85% occurring only once. The sample in question was CD4+ or CD8+ T cells sorted from blood, obtained in a trial of the OX40 agonist ivuxolimab. All receptors derive from an adult with an advanced solid tumor such as melanoma, head and neck, liver or kidney cancer.

The chain joins TRBV10-3 to TRBJ2-1; 7 nucleotides agree with TRBD1. In germline, CDR1 is ENHRY, CDR2 SYGVKD. This CDR3 has 12 residues. After removal of 5 bases from V and 7 bases from J, the junction contained 2 bases not matched to a gene. Here the CDR3 reads CAISTGENEQFF. In DNA, the CDR3 is TGTGCCATCAGTACAGGGGAGAATGAGCAGTTCTTC.

This rearrangement joins TRBV2 to TRBJ2-3; perhaps D is TRBD1 or TRBD2 (5 bases each). V lost 2 bases and J lost 5, with 14 bases in between. CDR1 is SNHLY, CDR2 FYNNEI, per germline. CDR3 length: 15 amino acids. The DNA for the CDR3 is TGTGCCAGCAGTGAAAAGGGGACCCTGGAAGATACGCAGTATTTT. It encodes CASSEKGTLEDTQYF.

The chain couples TRBV6-6 to TRBJ1-1; TRBD1 agrees at 8 bases. CDR3 size: 15 residues. V lost 3 bases and J lost 8; bases outside the gene matches: 11. CDR1 is MNHNY, CDR2 SVGAGI, per germline (reference sequence). The CDR3 spells CASSYYQGASDEAFF. In DNA, the CDR3 is TGTGCCAGCAGTTATTACCAGGGGGCTTCAGACGAAGCTTTCTTT.

This chain links TRBV19 with TRBJ2-7; no firm D call. Trimming shortened V by 3 bases and J by 1 base, and 7 bases separated the two germline ends. The CDR3 has 13 residues. From germline, CDR1 is LNHDA and CDR2 SQIVND (reference sequence). The CDR3: CASSIGRSYEQYF. The CDR3 nucleotides are TGTGCCAGTAGTATCGGCAGGTCCTACGAGCAGTACTTC.

The genes are TRBV5-1 and TRBJ2-3, with D maybe TRBD2 (6 bases). The germline V and J ends were trimmed by 0 bases and 0 bases, with 8 bases remaining between them. The germline CDR1 and CDR2 sequences are SGHRS and YFSETQ. The CDR3 runs to 15 residues. The CDR3 bases are TGCGCCAGCAGCTTGGAAGGGACTAGCACAGATACGCAGTATTTT. Encoded protein: CASSLEGTSTDTQYF. The full variable domain, its missing parts supplied by reference TRBV5-1 and TRBJ2-3, is KAGVTQTPRYLIKTRGQQVTLSCSPISGHRSVSWYQQTPGQGLQFLFEYFSETQRNKGNFPGRFSGRQFSNSRSEMNVSTLELGDSALYLCASSLEGTSTDTQYFGPGTRLTVL.

The chain links TRBV5-6 to TRBJ2-7; D uncertain. The V gene's germline CDR1 is SGHDT and CDR2 YYEEEE. Trimming shortened V by 4 bases and J by 0 bases, and 14 bases separated the two germline ends. The CDR3 covers 15 residues. The CDR3 nucleotides read TGTGCCAGCAGCCGGACGGCAGAGAGCTCCTACGAGCAGTACTTC. This codes for CASSRTAESSYEQYF. The full variable domain, its missing parts supplied by reference TRBV5-6 and TRBJ2-7, is DAGVTQSPTHLIKTRGQQVTLRCSPKSGHDTVSWYQQALGQGPQFIFQYYEEEERQRGNFPDRFSGHQFPNYSSELNVNALLLGDSALYLCASSRTAESSYEQYFGPGTRLTVT.

In its sample, this clone was seen a few times. The V call is TRBV6-5, the J call TRBJ1-3, with D perhaps matching TRBD1 (6 bases). Germline CDR1 is MNHEY and CDR2 is SVGAGI. The CDR3 runs 15 residues. The V gene lost 0 bases and the J gene lost 4 bases, with 10 bases spanning the gap. The chain's CDR3 is CASSYSGARGNTIYF. The CDR3 bases are TGTGCCAGCAGTTACTCGGGGGCGAGGGGAAACACCATATATTTT.

The chain recombines TRBV5-1 with TRBJ1-4; 7 bases agree with TRBD1. Germline V gives CDR1 SGHRS, CDR2 YFSETQ. V lost 0 bases, J lost 8 bases, and 4 bases stayed unmatched. This CDR3 region has 14 residues. CDR3 region: CASSLEGAKEKLFF. The CDR3 DNA is TGCGCCAGCAGCTTGGAGGGGGCGAAGGAAAAACTGTTTTTT.

This chain joins TRBV12-5 and TRBJ1-3; D is perhaps TRBD1 (5 bases). The CDR3 contains 16 residues. Germline V lookup: CDR1 LGHNT, CDR2 FRNRAP. With 7 bases removed from V and 0 bases from J, the gap between germline ends came to 16 bases. The CDR3 is CASALWGTSSGNTIYF. The CDR3 DNA follows: TGTGCTAGTGCCCTCTGGGGGACTAGCTCTGGAAACACCATATATTTT.

The genes are TRBV30 and TRBJ2-1; D gene unclear. The germline CDR1 and CDR2 sequences are GTSNPN and SVGIG (reference sequence). Between the trimmed V and J ends, which lost 0 bases and 0 bases, there was a span of 12 bases. This CDR3 has 16 amino acids. The CDR3 spells CAWSVLGTNSYNEQFF. DNA for the CDR3: TGTGCCTGGAGTGTACTCGGTACAAACTCCTACAATGAGCAGTTCTTC.

This chain links TRBV5-4 with TRBJ2-6; D is unresolved. The CDR3 runs to 17 residues. CDR1 SGHNT and CDR2 YYREEE come from the germline V gene (reference sequence). V lost 4 bases to trimming and J lost 1 base, with 15 bases between them. The CDR3 reads CASSLRAGQSGANVLTF. The CDR3 nucleotides are TGTGCCAGCAGCCTACGGGCCGGCCAATCTGGGGCCAACGTCCTGACTTTC.

The chain employs TRBV27 and TRBJ2-7; 8 positions match TRBD1. This CDR3 spans 15 amino acids. From germline, CDR1 is MNHEY and CDR2 SMNVEV (reference sequence). J gave up 7 bases and V 1 base, and 9 bases lay outside the gene matches. The CDR3 bases are TGTGCCAGCAGTTTATACACAGGGGGATCTGGTGAGCAGTACTTC. Residues: CASSLYTGGSGEQYF.

CDR3 DNA sequence: TGTGCCATCAGTGAGTCGACAGGGACTGGTGAAAAACTGTTTTTT. This encodes CAISESTGTGEKLFF. This rearrangement joins TRBV10-3 to TRBJ1-4, with 7 bases lining up with TRBD1. Unmatched junction bases numbered 5, after V lost 0 bases and J lost 7 bases. Per the germline V gene, CDR1 is ENHRY and CDR2 is SYGVKD. The CDR3 loop spans 15 amino acids.

The CDR3 sequence is CASKAEGTQYF. The CDR3 region has the DNA TGTGCCAGCAAGGCCGAAGGGACCCAGTACTTC. The chain has TRBV2 and TRBJ2-5; no clear D gene. The CDR3 consists of 11 residues. Germline loops: CDR1 SNHLY, CDR2 FYNNEI. Deletions cut 7 bases from V and 7 bases from J, with 10 bases between.

The V call is TRBV5-6, the J call TRBJ1-1; 8 bases align to TRBD1. The ends lost 4 bases at V and 4 bases at J; junction bases unmatched: 6. This CDR3 spans 14 amino acids. CDR1 SGHDT and CDR2 YYEEEE come from the germline V gene. The CDR3 sequence: CASSPQGVGTEAFF. Written as DNA, the CDR3 is TGTGCCAGCAGCCCACAGGGGGTAGGCACTGAAGCTTTCTTT.

The J gene is TRBJ1-5, the V gene TRBV7-8; no firm D call. The V and J ends lost 2 bases and 1 base respectively, with 9 bases between them. Germline assignment: CDR1 SGHVS and CDR2 FQNEAQ. The CDR3 consists of 15 residues. The CDR3 nucleotides read TGTGCCAGCAGCTTAAAACCGTTGAGCAATCAGCCCCAGCATTTT. Protein product: CASSLKPLSNQPQHF.

The chain employs TRBV7-2 and TRBJ2-2; D may be TRBD1 (5 bases). The germline V gene has CDR1 SGHTA and CDR2 FQGNSA. Trimming took off 3 bases at V and 3 bases at J, with 8 bases between the two ends. This CDR3 is 14 amino acids long. The CDR3, as DNA: TGTGCCAGCAGCTTGTCCAGGGACACCGGGGAGCTGTTTTTT. The encoded protein is CASSLSRDTGELFF.

The chain carries TRBV5-1 and TRBJ2-5, with 8 bases lining up with TRBD2. Germline V gene sequence: CDR1 SGHRS, CDR2 YFSETQ. CDR3 length: 14 amino acids. Trimming took 0 bases from V and 5 from J; bases not matched to a gene: 3. CDR3 protein: CASSLAPGGETQYF. CDR3 DNA sequence: TGCGCCAGCAGCTTGGCGCCGGGGGGGGAGACCCAGTACTTC.

The rearrangement links TRBV29-1 to TRBJ2-7; 9 nucleotides match TRBD1. Germline-derived CDR1 and CDR2 are SQVTM and ANQGSEA. J gave up 4 bases and V 5 bases, and 6 bases lay outside the gene matches. This CDR3 spans 13 amino acids. In DNA, the CDR3 is TGCAGCGTTCGCCGACAGGGGGGGTACGAGCAGTACTTC. Its protein is CSVRRQGGYEQYF.

As concerns this clone: No conserved phenylalanine or tryptophan ends this CDR3, so it is likely a read error. The gene calls are TRBV30 and TRBJ1-2; D uncertain. The V end was cut by 1 base, the J end by 5 bases, with 8 bases between. The CDR3 runs 12 residues. CDR1 GTSNPN and CDR2 SVGIG come from the germline V gene (reference sequence). The CDR3, as DNA: TGTGCCTGGAGTGCCACTATATATGGCTACACCCTC. It yields the protein CAWSATIYGYTL.